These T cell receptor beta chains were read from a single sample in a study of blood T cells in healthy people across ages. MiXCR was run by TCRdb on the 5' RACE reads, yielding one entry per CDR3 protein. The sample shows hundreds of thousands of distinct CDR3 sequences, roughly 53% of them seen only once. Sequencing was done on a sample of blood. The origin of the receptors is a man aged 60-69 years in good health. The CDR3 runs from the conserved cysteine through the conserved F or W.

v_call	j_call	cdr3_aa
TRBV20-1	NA	CSAIPRLEVIPLYEQYF
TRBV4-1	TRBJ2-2	CASSPRDRGGTGELFF
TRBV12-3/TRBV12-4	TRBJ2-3	CASSPGDRGIGTDTQYF
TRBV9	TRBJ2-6	CASSVARGGQPATGANVLTF
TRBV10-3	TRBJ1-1	CAISESIGTGNTEAFF
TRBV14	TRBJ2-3	CASSQVAGSSTDTQYF
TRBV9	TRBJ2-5	CASSVAVGPGETQYF
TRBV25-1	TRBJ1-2	CASSRLGGYGYTF
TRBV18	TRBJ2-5	CASSPLEEETQYF
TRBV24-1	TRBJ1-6	CATSDQPGQGWDNSPLHF
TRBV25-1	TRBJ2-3	CASVSGGGDTQYF
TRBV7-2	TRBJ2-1	CASSWTGLDYNEQFF
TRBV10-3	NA	CAIKRDSNSQETQYF
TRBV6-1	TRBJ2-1	CASSDPGLPSSYNEQFF
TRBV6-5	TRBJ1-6	CASSYLAGTGGNSPLHF
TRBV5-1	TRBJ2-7	CASSLGPGHPYEQYF
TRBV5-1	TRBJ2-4	CASSPQGSAKNIQYF
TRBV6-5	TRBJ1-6	CASSYSGGDSPLHF
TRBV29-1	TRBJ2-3	CGATDRESTDTQYF
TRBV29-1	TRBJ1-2	CSVVVNSDRAGYTF
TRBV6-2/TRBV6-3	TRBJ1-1	CASSYTWTAGAFF
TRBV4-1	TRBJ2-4	CASSLQTRENIQYF
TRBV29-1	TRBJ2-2	CSVVGATNTGELFF
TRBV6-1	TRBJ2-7	CASRTMQPEAEQYF
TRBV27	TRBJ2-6	CASFPGTARQPGANVLTF
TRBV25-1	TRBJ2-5	CASSESGGPETQYF
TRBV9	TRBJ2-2	CASTRMTGDTGELFF
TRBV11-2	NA	CASSLLGGREETQYF
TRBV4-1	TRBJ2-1	CASSQLAILTYNEQFF
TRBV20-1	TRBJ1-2	CSASKGRGPNYGYTF
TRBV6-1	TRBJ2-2	CASRQVRRELFF
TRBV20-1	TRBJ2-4	CSASRDRGYNEQYF
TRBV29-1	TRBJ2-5	CSVGGPRETQYF
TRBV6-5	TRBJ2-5	CASSYSGYNNEQYF
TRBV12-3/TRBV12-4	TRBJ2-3	CASSSRPASTDTQYF
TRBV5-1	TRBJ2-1	CASSSGFGGGTYNEQFF
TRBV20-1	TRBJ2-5	CSATGTTRETQYF
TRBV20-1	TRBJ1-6	CSASAVAGTGGSSPLHF
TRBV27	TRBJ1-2	CASRAGDIDYGYTF
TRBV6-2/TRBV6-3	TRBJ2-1	CASMRNAGGLNVAEQFF
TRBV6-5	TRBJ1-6	CASSKTGTYNSPLHF
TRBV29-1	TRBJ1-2	CSAGTERLYGYTF
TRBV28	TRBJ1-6	CASSLGARRDRGVRIGNSPLHF
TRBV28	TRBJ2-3	CASSPDLRQVQAVAGTQYF
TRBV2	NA	CASTPMRGGGREQYF
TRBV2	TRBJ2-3	CASQDRASTDTQYF
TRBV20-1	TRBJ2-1	CSATGTGGLSEQFF
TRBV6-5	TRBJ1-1	CASSWGADTEAFF
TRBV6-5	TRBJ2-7	CASRGQVSSYEQYF